One sample yielded the 31 T cell receptor beta chains listed below, sequenced in a study of blood T cell repertoires in COVID-19. Profiled with immunoSEQ multiplex PCR; TCRdb holds only in-frame clones, not every one. The table includes 150,000 to 160,000 clones, roughly nine tenths detected once. The specimen sequenced was peripheral blood. The origin of the receptors is a woman between 65 and 79 years old with acute or convalescent COVID-19.

V usage is TRBV30 and J usage is TRBJ2-1; D possibly corresponds to TRBD1 (5 bases). The CDR3 consists of 16 residues. Germline V gene sequence: CDR1 GTSNPN, CDR2 SVGIG (reference sequence). Trimming took off 0 bases at V and 0 bases at J, with 12 bases between the two ends. CDR3 loop: CAWSVGRTSSYNEQFF. CDR3 sequence (DNA): TGTGCCTGGAGTGTTGGCAGGACAAGCTCCTACAATGAGCAGTTCTTC.

V and J are TRBV19 and TRBJ1-5; 7 bases fit TRBD1. Germline CDR1 reads LNHDA; CDR2 reads SQIVND (reference sequence). The CDR3 contains 16 residues. Trimming cost V 6 bases and J 5 bases; bases outside gene matches: 13. CDR3 sequence: CASRDITGARYQPQHF. CDR3 DNA sequence: TGTGCCAGTAGGGACATTACAGGGGCCAGGTATCAGCCCCAGCATTTT.

This clone was counted once. V usage is TRBV7-3 and J usage is TRBJ2-3; unclear D gene. V dropped 5 bases and J dropped 0 bases, with 6 bases sitting between them. This CDR3 is 13 amino acids long. Germline CDR1 reads SGHTA; CDR2 reads FQGTGA. The CDR3 here is CASSGHSTDTQYF. DNA for the CDR3: TGTGCCAGCAGCGGGCATAGCACAGATACGCAGTATTTT.

The J gene is TRBJ1-3, the V gene TRBV6-6; 7 bases are a match to TRBD1. Germline V gene lookup returns CDR1 MNHNY and CDR2 SVGAGI (reference sequence). The length of the CDR3 is 14 residues. Losses at the gene ends were 8 bases for V and 4 bases for J; bases not matched to a gene: 8. The CDR3, as DNA: TGTGCCAGCGCGCTCCGACAGGGAGGAAACACCATATATTTT. This encodes CASALRQGGNTIYF.

The CDR3 protein is CATSRDLDAGQPQHF. DNA of the CDR3: TGTGCCACCAGCAGAGATCTTGATGCGGGACAGCCCCAGCATTTT. The chain is built from TRBV15 and TRBJ1-5, with D unresolved. The V end was cut by 0 bases, the J end by 7 bases, with 13 bases between. The CDR3 loop spans 15 amino acids. The germline V gene encodes CDR1 LNHNV and CDR2 YYDKDF (reference sequence).

V and J are TRBV28 and TRBJ1-1; D is undetermined. Germline-derived CDR1 and CDR2 are MDHEN and SYDVKM. The CDR3 totals 12 residues. V lost 3 bases to trimming and J lost 3 bases, with 5 bases between them. This chain's CDR3 is CASSFRDTEAFF. The DNA of the CDR3 is TGTGCCAGCAGTTTCCGCGACACTGAAGCTTTCTTT.

The rearrangement uses TRBV24-1 and TRBJ2-5; D possibly corresponds to TRBD1 (6 bases). Looked up from germline, CDR1 is KGHDR and CDR2 is SFDVKD. The CDR3 has 18 amino acids. Trimming pared 5 bases from V and 0 bases from J, leaving 21 bases between. DNA for the CDR3: TGTGCCACCAGTGCCTGGGGGCAGGGCGGAACGTACCAAGAGACCCAGTACTTC. It is translated as CATSAWGQGGTYQETQYF.

The chain employs TRBV14 and TRBJ1-1, with TRBD1 matching over 10 bases. Looked up from germline, CDR1 is SGHDN and CDR2 is FVKESK. CDR3 length equals 14 residues. Trimming took 4 bases from V and 10 from J; bases not matched to a gene: 9. The CDR3 region is CASSPDRGGFGAFF. CDR3 bases: TGTGCCAGCAGCCCGGACAGGGGGGGGTTTGGAGCTTTCTTT. Based on the CDR3 plus reference TRBV14 and TRBJ1-1, the full variable domain is EAGVTQFPSHSVIEKGQTVTLRCDPISGHDNLYWYRRVMGKEIKFLLHFVKESKQDESGMPNNRFLAERTGGTYSTLKVQPAELEDSGVYFCASSPDRGGFGAFFGQGTRLTVV.

This clone was seen only once. The CDR3 coding sequence is TGTGCCTGGTCAGGGGGGTACAATCAGCCCCAGCATTTT. This gives the protein CAWSGGYNQPQHF. The chain carries TRBV30 and TRBJ1-5, with TRBD1 identical over 7 bases. Germline lookup yields CDR1 GTSNPN and CDR2 SVGIG (reference sequence). The CDR3 contains 13 residues. V gave up 5 bases and J gave up 3 bases; unmatched junction bases: 4.

This chain links TRBV11-3 with TRBJ1-5, with D perhaps TRBD1 (5 bases). The length of the CDR3 is 15 residues. V gave up 4 bases and J gave up 3 bases, with 13 bases separating them. Germline-derived CDR1 and CDR2 are SGHNT and YENEEA. This CDR3 is CASSSQGGDNQPQHF. CDR3 nucleotide sequence: TGTGCCAGCAGCTCCCAGGGAGGGGACAATCAGCCCCAGCATTTT.

This clone was detected once. The rearrangement joins TRBV6-5 to TRBJ1-4; 10 positions agree with TRBD1. CDR1 and CDR2 from the germline V gene are MNHEY and SVGAGI. Unmatched junction bases numbered 8, after V lost 6 bases and J lost 7 bases. The CDR3 totals 15 residues. For the CDR3, the DNA is TGTGCCAGCAGGGACCGACAGGGGGCGGGTGAAAAACTGTTTTTT. This encodes CASRDRQGAGEKLFF.

The chain links TRBV11-3 to TRBJ2-2; 8 bases are a match to TRBD2. CDR1 and CDR2 (germline): SGHNT, YENEEA. The CDR3 contains 20 residues. With 0 bases clipped from V and 4 bases from J, the junction kept 16 bases outside the gene matches. The CDR3 DNA sequence: TGTGCCAGCAGCTTAGACCACCCCCTTAGCGGGGAACCGTTCACCGGGGAGCTGTTTTTT. It encodes CASSLDHPLSGEPFTGELFF. Variable domain in full (rest from reference TRBV11-3 and TRBJ2-2): EAGVVQSPRYKIIEKKQPVAFWCNPISGHNTLYWYLQNLGQGPELLIRYENEEAVDDSQLPKDRFSAERLKGVDSTLKIQPAELGDSAVYLCASSLDHPLSGEPFTGELFFGEGSRLTVL.

This chain uses TRBV27 with TRBJ1-6; TRBD1 is a possible D gene (6 bases). The CDR3 is 18 residues long. V lost 4 bases, J lost 7 bases, and 23 bases lay in between. Germline V lookup: CDR1 MNHEY, CDR2 SMNVEV (reference sequence). The chain's CDR3 is CASSWTSGTSVRNSPLHF. DNA of the CDR3: TGTGCCAGCAGTTGGACAAGCGGGACATCCGTGCGGAATTCACCCCTCCACTTT.

The DNA of the CDR3 is TGTGCCACCACGCCGGCGCGGGTTAACTATGGCTACACCTTC. Amino acids: CATTPARVNYGYTF. The rearrangement joins TRBV2 to TRBJ1-2; D unresolved. Germline V gene sequence: CDR1 SNHLY, CDR2 FYNNEI. V gave up 10 bases and J gave up 1 base, with 16 bases separating them. This CDR3 is 14 amino acids long.

This clone was seen more than once but under ten times. The rearrangement links TRBV7-2 to TRBJ1-1; the D is unclear. Deletions cut 3 bases from V and 5 bases from J, with 10 bases between. The germline V gene has CDR1 SGHTA and CDR2 FQGNSA. The CDR3 totals 13 residues. CDR3 DNA sequence: TGTGCCAGCAGCTTTACAGTTGGGACTGAAGCTTTCTTT. Amino acid sequence: CASSFTVGTEAFF.

The chain links TRBV11-2 to TRBJ2-7; 7 nucleotides line up with TRBD1. Germline trimming cut 4 bases from V and 3 bases from J; bases unmatched to any gene: 15. Germline CDR1 reads SGHAT; CDR2 reads FQNNGV. CDR3 length: 17 amino acids. The DNA of the CDR3 is TGTGCCAGCAGCTCCCGCGGAGAACAGGGGACCGTCTACGAGCAGTACTTC. Its protein product is CASSSRGEQGTVYEQYF.

This sequence joins TRBV5-1 and TRBJ2-7; TRBD1 aligns across 9 bases. The germline CDR1 and CDR2 sequences are SGHRS and YFSETQ. The CDR3 consists of 13 residues. Trimming removed 4 bases from V and 7 bases from J; junction bases left unmatched: 6. DNA for the CDR3: TGCGCCAGCAGCCGGGGACAGGGTAGGGAGCAGTACTTC. Encoded protein: CASSRGQGREQYF.

The V gene is TRBV28, the J gene TRBJ2-1; perhaps TRBD2 as D (5 bases). The CDR3 extends over 15 amino acids. V was pared by 7 bases and J by 3 bases, with 16 bases between. CDR1 is MDHEN and CDR2 is SYDVKM in the germline V gene. CDR3 residues: CASNTDRGFYNEQFF. The CDR3 nucleotides are TGTGCCAGCAACACCGATCGGGGTTTCTACAATGAGCAGTTCTTC.

This clone was found once. The genes are TRBV29-1 and TRBJ2-7; 7 bases line up with TRBD1. Germline values: CDR1 SQVTM, CDR2 ANQGSEA. This CDR3 has 13 residues. The CDR3 sequence: CRSGTAKTYEQYV. Written as DNA, the CDR3 is TGCAGATCCGGGACAGCCAAAACCTACGAGCAGTACGTC.

The rearrangement links TRBV19 to TRBJ1-6, with a weak D call TRBD1 (5 bases). CDR3 length: 14 residues. V gave up 4 bases and J gave up 10 bases, with 14 bases separating them. Germline loops: CDR1 LNHDA, CDR2 SQIVND (reference sequence). The CDR3 region has the DNA TGTGCCAGTAGTACCCAGGGCTCTGGATCACCCCTCCACTTT. Encoded protein: CASSTQGSGSPLHF.

V and J are TRBV6-1 and TRBJ1-1; D may be TRBD1 (5 bases). The CDR3 spans 14 residues. The V and J ends lost 0 bases and 4 bases respectively, with 9 bases between them. The V gene's germline CDR1 is MNHNS and CDR2 SASEGT. CDR3 in amino acids: CASSEARGSTEAFF. CDR3 DNA sequence: TGTGCCAGCAGTGAAGCTCGGGGGTCCACTGAAGCTTTCTTT.

The chain carries TRBV28 and TRBJ1-5; TRBD1 matches 7 bases. V was pared by 3 bases and J by 6 bases, with 8 bases of the junction left unmatched. Germline lookup yields CDR1 MDHEN and CDR2 SYDVKM. The length of the CDR3 is 15 residues. This CDR3 is CASSLSPGGRQPQHF. CDR3 DNA: TGTGCCAGCAGTTTGAGCCCAGGGGGTCGTCAGCCCCAGCATTTT. Full variable domain (remainder filled in from reference TRBV28 and TRBJ1-5): DVKVTQSSRYLVKRTGEKVFLECVQDMDHENMFWYRQDPGLGLRLIYFSYDVKMKEKGDIPEGYSVSREKKERFSLILESASTNQTSMYLCASSLSPGGRQPQHFGDGTRLSIL.

The CDR3 loop is CASSIQAGPYEQYF. CDR3 nucleotides: TGTGCCAGTAGTATACAGGCAGGGCCCTACGAGCAGTACTTC. This chain connects TRBV19 to TRBJ2-7; TRBD1 is a possible D gene (5 bases). The CDR3 has 14 residues. V was shortened by 2 bases and J by 2 bases, with 10 bases between the two germline ends. Germline-derived CDR1 and CDR2 are LNHDA and SQIVND (reference sequence). Combining the CDR3 with reference TRBV19 and TRBJ2-7 gives the whole variable domain DGGITQSPKYLFRKEGQNVTLSCEQNLNHDAMYWYRQDPGQGLRLIYYSQIVNDFQKGDIAEGYSVSREKKESFPLTVTSAQKNPTAFYLCASSIQAGPYEQYFGPGTRLTVT.

CDR3 residues: CASSLTPGLALAGELFF. The CDR3 DNA sequence: TGTGCCAGCAGCTTGACCCCCGGACTAGCTCTCGCCGGGGAGCTGTTTTTT. The chain links TRBV7-9 to TRBJ2-2; 8 positions match TRBD2. This CDR3 region has 17 residues. Germline V gene lookup returns CDR1 SEHNR and CDR2 FQNEAQ (reference sequence). The V gene end was trimmed by 3 bases and the J gene end by 6 bases; junction bases not matched to a gene: 12.

The CDR3 sequence: CASSLRGTGGNEQFF. The CDR3 DNA follows: TGTGCCAGCAGCTTACGTGGGACAGGGGGTAATGAGCAGTTCTTC. This sequence joins TRBV11-3 and TRBJ2-1, with TRBD1 matching 11 bases. V was pared by 2 bases and J by 7 bases, with 4 bases of the junction left unmatched. The CDR3 runs 15 residues. CDR1 SGHNT and CDR2 YENEEA come from the germline V gene.

The chain combines TRBV6-6 with TRBJ1-2; 8 bases are a match to TRBD1. There are 13 residues in the CDR3. Germline CDR1 reads MNHNY; CDR2 reads SVGAGI (reference sequence). Germline trimming cut 10 bases from V and 4 bases from J; bases unmatched to any gene: 8. The CDR3 sequence is CAIPGQGIYGYTF. Here the CDR3 DNA reads TGTGCCATTCCCGGACAGGGTATCTATGGCTACACCTTC.

The gene calls are TRBV5-6 and TRBJ1-1; D call uncertain. The V gene's germline CDR1 is SGHDT and CDR2 YYEEEE. CDR3 length equals 14 residues. The ends were cut back, 4 bases at V and 2 bases at J, with 12 bases in the middle. The CDR3 spells CASSRGVFNTEAFF. DNA for the CDR3: TGTGCCAGCAGCCGCGGGGTGTTTAACACTGAAGCTTTCTTT.

The chain couples TRBV27 to TRBJ2-7; 8 bases agree with TRBD2. Trimming cost V 6 bases and J 4 bases; bases outside gene matches: 2. CDR1 MNHEY and CDR2 SMNVEV come from the germline V gene (reference sequence). The CDR3 runs 12 residues. Here the CDR3 DNA reads TGTGCCAGCAGCGGCGGGGGGTACGAGCAGTACTTC. Translating it yields CASSGGGYEQYF.

V is TRBV2 and J is TRBJ2-3; D not certain. CDR3 length equals 11 residues. Germline V CDR1 and CDR2: SNHLY, FYNNEI. Between the trimmed V and J ends, which lost 6 bases and 9 bases, there was a span of 10 bases. In DNA, the CDR3 is TGTGCCAGCAGGGGCACACTCACGCAGTATTTT. Amino acid sequence: CASRGTLTQYF.

The chain joins TRBV11-2 to TRBJ2-1; 8 nucleotides agree with TRBD1. The trim removed 5 bases at V and 5 bases at J, leaving 20 bases unmatched. Looked up from germline, CDR1 is SGHAT and CDR2 is FQNNGV. The CDR3 extends over 19 amino acids. This CDR3 reads CASSPKARDRRSDNNEQFF. CDR3 DNA: TGTGCCAGCAGCCCGAAGGCTCGGGACAGGAGGTCGGACAACAATGAGCAGTTCTTC.

The V and J genes are TRBV14 and TRBJ1-6; TRBD1 might be the D (6 bases). Germline V gene lookup returns CDR1 SGHDN and CDR2 FVKESK. The V and J ends lost 3 bases and 8 bases respectively, with 14 bases between them. The CDR3 has 15 residues. CDR3 residues: CASSQGAGRYSPLHF. CDR3 sequence (DNA): TGTGCCAGCAGCCAGGGGGCAGGGCGGTATTCACCCCTCCACTTT. The complete variable domain, with remaining parts taken from reference TRBV14 and TRBJ1-6, reads EAGVTQFPSHSVIEKGQTVTLRCDPISGHDNLYWYRRVMGKEIKFLLHFVKESKQDESGMPNNRFLAERTGGTYSTLKVQPAELEDSGVYFCASSQGAGRYSPLHFGNGTRLTVT.